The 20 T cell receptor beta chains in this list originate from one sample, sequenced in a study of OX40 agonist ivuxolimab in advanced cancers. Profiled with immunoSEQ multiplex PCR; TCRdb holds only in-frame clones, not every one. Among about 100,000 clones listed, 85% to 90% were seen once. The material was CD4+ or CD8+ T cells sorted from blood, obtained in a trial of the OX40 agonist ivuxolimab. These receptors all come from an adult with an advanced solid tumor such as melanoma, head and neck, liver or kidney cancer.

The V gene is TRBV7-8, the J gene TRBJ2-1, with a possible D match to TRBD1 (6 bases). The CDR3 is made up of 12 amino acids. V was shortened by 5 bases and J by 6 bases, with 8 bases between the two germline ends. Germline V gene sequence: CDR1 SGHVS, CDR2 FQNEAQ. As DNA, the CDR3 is TGTGCCAGCAGCCGGGACATCAATGAGCAGTTCTTC. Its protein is CASSRDINEQFF.

The CDR3 region is CASSSTGAGDEQYF. The CDR3 DNA reads as TGTGCCAGCAGCTCGACAGGGGCGGGGGACGAGCAGTACTTC. The rearrangement joins TRBV7-9 to TRBJ2-7; TRBD1 is a possible D gene (8 bases). The CDR3 is 14 residues long. The germline V and J ends were trimmed by 4 bases and 5 bases, with 15 bases remaining between them. In germline, CDR1 is SEHNR, CDR2 FQNEAQ (reference sequence).

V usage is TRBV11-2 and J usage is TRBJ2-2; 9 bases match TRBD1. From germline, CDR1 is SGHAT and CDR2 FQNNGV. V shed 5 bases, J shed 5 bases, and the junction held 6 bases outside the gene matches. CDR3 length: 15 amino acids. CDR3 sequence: CASSIDRGGTGELFF. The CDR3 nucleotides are TGTGCCAGCAGCATCGACAGGGGGGGAACCGGGGAGCTGTTTTTT.

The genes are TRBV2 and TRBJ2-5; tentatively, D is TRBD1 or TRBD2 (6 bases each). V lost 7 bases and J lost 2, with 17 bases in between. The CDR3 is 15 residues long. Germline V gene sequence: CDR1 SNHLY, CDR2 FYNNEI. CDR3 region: CASTMDGGGQETQYF. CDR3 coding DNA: TGTGCCAGCACCATGGACGGAGGGGGACAAGAGACCCAGTACTTC.

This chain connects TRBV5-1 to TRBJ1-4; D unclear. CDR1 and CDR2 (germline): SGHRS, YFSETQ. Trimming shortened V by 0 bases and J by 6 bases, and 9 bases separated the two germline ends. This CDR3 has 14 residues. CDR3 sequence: CASSLGGSDEKLFF. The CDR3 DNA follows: TGCGCCAGCAGCTTGGGGGGTTCGGATGAAAAACTGTTTTTT.

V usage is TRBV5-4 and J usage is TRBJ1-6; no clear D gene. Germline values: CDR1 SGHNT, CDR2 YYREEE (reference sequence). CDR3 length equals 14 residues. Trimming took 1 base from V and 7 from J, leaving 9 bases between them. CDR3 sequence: CASSLLTRNSPLHF. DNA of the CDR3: TGTGCCAGCAGCTTGCTGACCAGGAATTCACCCCTCCACTTT.

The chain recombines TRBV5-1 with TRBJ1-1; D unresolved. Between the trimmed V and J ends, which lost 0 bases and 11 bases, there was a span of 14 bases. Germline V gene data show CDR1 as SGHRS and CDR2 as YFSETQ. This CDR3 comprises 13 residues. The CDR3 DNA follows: TGCGCCAGCAGCTTGGAACCGACGCCGGGGGCTTTCTTT. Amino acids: CASSLEPTPGAFF.

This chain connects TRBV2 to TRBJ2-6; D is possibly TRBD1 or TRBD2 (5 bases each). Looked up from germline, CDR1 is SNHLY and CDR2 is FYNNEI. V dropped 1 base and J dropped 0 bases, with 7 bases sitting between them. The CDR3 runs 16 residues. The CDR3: CASSEGGRSGANVLTF. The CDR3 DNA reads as TGTGCCAGCAGTGAAGGGGGACGCTCTGGGGCCAACGTCCTGACTTTC. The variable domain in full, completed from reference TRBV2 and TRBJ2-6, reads EPEVTQTPSHQVTQMGQEVILRCVPISNHLYFYWYRQILGQKVEFLVSFYNNEISEKSEIFDDQFSVERPDGSNFTLKIRSTKLEDSAMYFCASSEGGRSGANVLTFGAGSRLTVL.

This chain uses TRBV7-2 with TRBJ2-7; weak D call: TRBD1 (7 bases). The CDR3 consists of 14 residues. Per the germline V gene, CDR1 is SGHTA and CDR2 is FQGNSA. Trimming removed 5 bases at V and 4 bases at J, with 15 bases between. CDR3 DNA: TGTGCCAGCAGCAGCCAGGGGGGAGCATACGAGCAGTACTTC. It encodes CASSSQGGAYEQYF.

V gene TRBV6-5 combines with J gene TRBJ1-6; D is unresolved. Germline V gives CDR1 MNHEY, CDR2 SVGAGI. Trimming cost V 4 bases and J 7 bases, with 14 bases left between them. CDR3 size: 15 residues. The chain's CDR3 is CASSLNGLGNSPLHF. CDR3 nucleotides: TGTGCCAGCAGTTTAAACGGACTGGGGAATTCACCCCTCCACTTT.

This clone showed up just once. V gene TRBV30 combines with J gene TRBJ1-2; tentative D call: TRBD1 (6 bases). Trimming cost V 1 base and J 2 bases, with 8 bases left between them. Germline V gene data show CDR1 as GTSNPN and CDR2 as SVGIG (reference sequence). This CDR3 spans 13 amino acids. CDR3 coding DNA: TGTGCCTGGAGTGACAGGGAAAACTATGGCTACACCTTC. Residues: CAWSDRENYGYTF.

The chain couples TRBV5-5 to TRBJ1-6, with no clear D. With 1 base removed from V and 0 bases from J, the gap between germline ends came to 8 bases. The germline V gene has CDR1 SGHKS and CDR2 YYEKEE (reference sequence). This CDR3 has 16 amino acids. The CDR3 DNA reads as TGTGCCAGCAGCTTGAGGATGAGCTCCTATAATTCACCCCTCCACTTT. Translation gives CASSLRMSSYNSPLHF.

In DNA, the CDR3 is TGTGCCAGCAGCGTACAGATGTCCTACAATGAGCAGTTCTTC. Its translation: CASSVQMSYNEQFF. The V gene is TRBV9, the J gene TRBJ2-1; D uncertain. V lost 1 base, J lost 1 base, and 6 bases lay in between. Germline lookup yields CDR1 SGDLS and CDR2 YYNGEE. The CDR3 runs to 14 residues.

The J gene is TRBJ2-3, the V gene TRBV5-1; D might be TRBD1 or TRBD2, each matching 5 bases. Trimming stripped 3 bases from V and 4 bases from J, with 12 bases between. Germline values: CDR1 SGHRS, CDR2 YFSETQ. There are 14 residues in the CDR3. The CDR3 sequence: CASSSTGAPDTQYF. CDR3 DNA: TGCGCCAGCAGCTCAACCGGGGCCCCAGATACGCAGTATTTT.

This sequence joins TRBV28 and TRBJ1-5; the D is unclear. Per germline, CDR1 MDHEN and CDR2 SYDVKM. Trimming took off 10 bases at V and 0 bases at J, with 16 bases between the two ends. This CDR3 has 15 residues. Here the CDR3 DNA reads TGTGCCACCCTAGGGCCTTACTATAGCAATCAGCCCCAGCATTTT. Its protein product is CATLGPYYSNQPQHF.

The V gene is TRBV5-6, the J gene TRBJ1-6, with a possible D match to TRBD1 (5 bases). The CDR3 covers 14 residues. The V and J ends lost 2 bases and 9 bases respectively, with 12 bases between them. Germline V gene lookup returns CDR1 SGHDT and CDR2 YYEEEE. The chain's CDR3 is CASSFGGTGSPLHF. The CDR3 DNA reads TGTGCCAGCAGCTTCGGGGGTACGGGTTCACCCCTCCACTTT.

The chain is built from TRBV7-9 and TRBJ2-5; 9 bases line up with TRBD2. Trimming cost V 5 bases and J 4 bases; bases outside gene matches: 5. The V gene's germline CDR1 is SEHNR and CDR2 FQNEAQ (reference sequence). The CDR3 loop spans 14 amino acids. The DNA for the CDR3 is TGTGCCAGCAGCCCGCGGGGGGGCGGAGAGACCCAGTACTTC. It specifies CASSPRGGGETQYF.

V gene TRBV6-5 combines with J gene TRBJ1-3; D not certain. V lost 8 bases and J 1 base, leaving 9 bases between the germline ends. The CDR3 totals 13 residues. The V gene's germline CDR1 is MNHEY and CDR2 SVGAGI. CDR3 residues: CASGIGSGNTIYF. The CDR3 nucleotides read TGTGCCAGCGGTATAGGATCTGGAAACACCATATATTTT.

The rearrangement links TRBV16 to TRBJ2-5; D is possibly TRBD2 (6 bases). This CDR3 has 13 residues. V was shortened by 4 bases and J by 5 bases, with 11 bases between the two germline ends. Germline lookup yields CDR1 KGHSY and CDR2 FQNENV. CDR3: CASSLGGVETQYF. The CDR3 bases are TGTGCCAGCAGCCTCGGAGGGGTTGAGACCCAGTACTTC.

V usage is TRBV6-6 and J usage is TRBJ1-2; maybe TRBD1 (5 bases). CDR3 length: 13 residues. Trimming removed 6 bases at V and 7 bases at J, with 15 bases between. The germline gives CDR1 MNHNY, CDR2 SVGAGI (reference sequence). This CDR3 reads CASSIREESGYTF. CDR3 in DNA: TGTGCCAGCAGCATCAGGGAGGAATCTGGCTACACCTTC.